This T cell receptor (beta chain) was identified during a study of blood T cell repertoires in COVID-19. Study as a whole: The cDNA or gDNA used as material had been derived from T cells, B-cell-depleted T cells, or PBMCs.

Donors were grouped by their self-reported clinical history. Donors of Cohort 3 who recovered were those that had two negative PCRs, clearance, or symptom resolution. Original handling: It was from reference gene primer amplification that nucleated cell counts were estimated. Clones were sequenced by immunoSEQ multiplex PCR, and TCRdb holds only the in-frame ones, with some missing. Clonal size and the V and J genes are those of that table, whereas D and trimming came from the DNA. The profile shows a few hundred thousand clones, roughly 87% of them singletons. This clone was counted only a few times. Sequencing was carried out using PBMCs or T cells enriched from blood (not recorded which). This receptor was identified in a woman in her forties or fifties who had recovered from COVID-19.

CDR3 DNA: TGTGCCAGCAGCTTTGGGGCTGCGTATGGCTACACCTTC. Amino acid sequence: CASSFGAAYGYTF. The chain carries TRBV5-6 and TRBJ1-2; a possible D gene is TRBD1 (5 bases). Per germline, CDR1 SGHDT and CDR2 YYEEEE. The CDR3 is 13 amino acids. V was cut by 2 bases and J by 5 bases, with 10 bases left in between.